This note documents a single TCR beta chain sequence. What it binds is not known. This specimen comes from a study of shared clonotypes between healthy human individuals. Study observations and caveats: Few donors restricted represented genetic and exposure-history diversity.

Donors were Caucasian adults residing in Nashville, Tennessee, USA. The CDR3 consists of 14 residues. From germline, CDR1 is SGHRS and CDR2 YFSETQ. The V and J ends lost 2 bases and 6 bases, in that order; junction bases with no gene match: 6. Sorted-subset replicate PCR reactions contained 200 to 250 ng DNA, corresponding to tens of thousands of T cell genomes. Method: immunoSEQ multiplex PCR; TCRdb's copy keeps in-frame clones and lacks some. This sample yields about 2.5 million clones, of which around 92% are seen a single time; more than 0.35% belongs to the top ten. The source material was naive CD4+ T cells from PBMCs. Subset in this sample: CD45RA+ positively selected. The TCR was taken from a man between 18 and 35 years old in good health. Some clones in this sample may be carry-over from other donors' samples. The chain is built from TRBV5-1 and TRBJ2-3; 7 positions match TRBD1. CDR3 loop: CASSFGQAPDTQYF. As DNA, the CDR3 is TGCGCCAGCAGCTTCGGACAGGCCCCGGATACGCAGTATTTT.